The rows below give T cell receptor beta chains drawn from one sample of a study of blood T cells in healthy people across ages. TCRdb passed the 5' RACE reads through MiXCR, listing each CDR3 protein once. The profile shows 1.5 million or so distinct CDR3 sequences, around 40% of them singletons. Sequencing was done on a sample of blood. Receptors originate from a woman aged 18 to 35 in good health. Each CDR3 is given with its conserved first and last residue. A D gene is named only where the DNA matches it firmly. Expanded clones get a size class; other rows say once, few or many, or leave the size out.

>TRBV3-1|.|.|TRBJ1-1
TGTGCCAGCAGCCATCAGGGAGCTGCCACTGAAGCTTTCTTT
CASSHQGAATEAFF
>TRBV4-1|few|TRBD2|TRBJ2-3
TGCGCCAGCAGCCAAGGGACTAGCGGGTTTCTCACAGATACGCAGTATTTT
CASSQGTSGFLTDTQYF
>TRBV5-1|.|.|TRBJ2-6
TGCGCCAGCAGCTTCGAAAGCTCTGGGGCCAACGTCCTGACTTTC
CASSFESSGANVLTF
>TRBV7-2|.|.|TRBJ2-7
TGTGCCAGCAGCTTAGCGAAGACGGGTTACGAGCAGTACTTC
CASSLAKTGYEQYF
>TRBV10-3|.|.|TRBJ2-3
TGTGCCATCGCTGGGGGGGCCACAGATGCGCAGTATTTT
CAIAGGATDAQYF
>TRBV20-1|once|.|TRBJ1-3
TGCAGTGCTAGTTTGGGCCCCTCTGGAAACACCATATATTTT
CSASLGPSGNTIYF
>TRBV4-3|few|TRBD1|TRBJ1-2
TGCGCCAGCAGCCCAAGCTGGGACAGCTATGGCTACACCTTC
CASSPSWDSYGYTF
>TRBV7-8|few|.|TRBJ1-1
TGTGCCAGCAGCTTAGCGCTCGGGGATCAGGACACTGAAGCTTTCTTT
CASSLALGDQDTEAFF
>TRBV6-2/TRBV6-3|.|TRBD1|TRBJ1-2
TGTGCCAGCAGCCTCAGGACAGGGTTTGGAGGCTACACCTTC
CASSLRTGFGGYTF
>TRBV20-1|.|.|TRBJ2-4
TGCAGTGCCTCACAGGGACTATACTACCAGCAGTACTTC
CSASQGLYYQQYF
>TRBV4-1|.|.|TRBJ2-3
TGCGCCAGCAGCCAAGATGGGGTTTCGTCGGCAGATACGCAGTATTTT
CASSQDGVSSADTQYF
>TRBV5-5|once|.|TRBJ2-7
TGTGCCAGCAGCTCAGATACCTACGGGCAGTACTTC
CASSSDTYGQYF
>TRBV20-1|.|.|TRBJ1-5
TGCAGTGCAACCGGAGGGAGTGATCAGCCCCAGCATTTT
CSATGGSDQPQHF
>TRBV6-5|few|TRBD1|TRBJ2-1
TGTGCCAGCAGTTACCGGGGGACAGGGGCCCGTGAGCAGTTCTTC
CASSYRGTGAREQFF
>TRBV7-2|.|.|TRBJ1-2
TGTGCCAGCAGCTTAGCTTGGAGCGGGTCGGGCTATGGCTACACCTTC
CASSLAWSGSGYGYTF
>TRBV7-2|many|.|TRBJ2-3
TGTGCCAGCAGACCGGGTCTCTGGGATACAGATACGCAGTATTTT
CASRPGLWDTDTQYF
>TRBV9|.|.|TRBJ1-1
TGTGCCAGCAGCACCGCCGGCGTGTTCACTGAAGCTTTCTTT
CASSTAGVFTEAFF
>TRBV4-1|few|TRBD2|TRBJ2-1
TGCGCCAGCAGCCACCTAGCGGCCACCTACAATGAGCAGTTCTTC
CASSHLAATYNEQFF
>TRBV11-2|.|TRBD1|TRBJ1-2
TGTGCCAGCAGCTTAGGGCGGACAGGTGGGCTCTCTGGCTACACCTTC
CASSLGRTGGLSGYTF
>TRBV7-9|.|.|TRBJ1-1
TGTGCCAGCATGAAAGGGGTTGGCACTGAAGCTTTCTTT
CASMKGVGTEAFF
>TRBV7-2|few|TRBD1|TRBJ1-1
TGTGCCGGAAAACAGGGGGAACCGAACACTGAAGCTTTCTTT
CAGKQGEPNTEAFF
>TRBV6-1|.|TRBD2|TRBJ2-1
TGTGCCAGCATCTTCCGGGACTACTCCTACAATGAGCAGTTCTTC
CASIFRDYSYNEQFF
>TRBV5-1|few|.|TRBJ1-4
TGCGCCAGCAGCTTGGAAGGACCTCCAAATGAAAAACTGTTTTTT
CASSLEGPPNEKLFF
>TRBV20-1|.|.|TRBJ1-1
TGCAGTGCCGCAGGATTGAACACTGAAGCTTTCTTT
CSAAGLNTEAFF
>TRBV7-2|.|.|TRBJ2-7
TGTGCCAGCAGCTTAGACTACAAGACCTACGAGCAGTACTTC
CASSLDYKTYEQYF
>TRBV20-1|.|.|TRBJ2-1
TGCAGTGCTAGTAACGCGGGTCGGATGTACAATGAGCAGTTCTTC
CSASNAGRMYNEQFF
>TRBV3-1|few|TRBD1|TRBJ2-7
TGTGCCAGCAGCGTTACAGGGGGCTCTAGCTACGAGCAGTACTTC
CASSVTGGSSYEQYF
>TRBV20-1|.|TRBD1|TRBJ2-6
TGCAGTGCAACCGGGACAGAGTCTTCTGGGGCCAACGTCCTGACTTTC
CSATGTESSGANVLTF
>TRBV6-1|.|.|TRBJ1-6
TGTGCCAGCACACGTTGGGGTAGAAGCTCCTATAATTCACCCCTCCACTTT
CASTRWGRSSYNSPLHF
>TRBV7-9|many|TRBD2|TRBJ2-1
TGTGCCAGCAGCCCCCCCTCGACTAGCGGGACAGTATATCACAATGAGCAGTTCTTC
CASSPPSTSGTVYHNEQFF
>TRBV11-2|once|TRBD2|TRBJ2-1
TGTGCCAGCAGCTTGTCTGGGGGGGAGCGCTACAATGAGCAGTTCTTC
CASSLSGGERYNEQFF
>TRBV5-6|.|TRBD1|TRBJ2-7
TGTGCCAGCAGTCCTGTTGCCGGGACAGGGTCCTACGAGCAGTACTTC
CASSPVAGTGSYEQYF
>TRBV20-1|few|.|TRBJ2-5
TGCAGTGCTTACGACCTACCGACTCCTGAGCAGTACTTC
CSAYDLPTPEQYF
>TRBV28|.|.|TRBJ2-1
TGTGCCAGCAGAAGAACAGTAGGAATCCCGAGCAATGAGCAGTTCTTC
CASRRTVGIPSNEQFF
>TRBV11-2|.|.|TRBJ2-4
TGTGCCAGCAGCTTAGAGGTCGCATTAGCCAAAAACATTCAGTACTTC
CASSLEVALAKNIQYF
>TRBV20-1|.|TRBD1|TRBJ1-2
TGCAGTGCTAGCCGACAGGGGTACTATGGCTACACCTTC
CSASRQGYYGYTF
>TRBV5-1|.|TRBD2|TRBJ2-7
TGCGCCAGTTTGGCCTTGGCGGGAGACTACGAGCAGTACTTT
CASLALAGDYEQYF
>TRBV19|.|TRBD2|TRBJ2-5
TGTGCCAGTACCCCGACTAGCGGGGGTAGAACCCAGTACTTC
CASTPTSGGRTQYF
>TRBV29-1|.|.|TRBJ2-1
TGCAGCGTTGTAAGGGATAGCAATGAGCAGTTCTTC
CSVVRDSNEQFF
>TRBV27|.|TRBD1|TRBJ2-1
TGTGCCAGCAGTCCTGGGACAGGGGGTGAGCAGTTCTTC
CASSPGTGGEQFF
>TRBV24-1|.|.|TRBJ2-3
TGTGCCACCAGTGACCCGTATGGGCCCACAGATACGCAGTATTTT
CATSDPYGPTDTQYF
>TRBV12-3/TRBV12-4|many|TRBD1|TRBJ1-2
TGTGCCAGCAGTTTAGCCGGGACAGGGTTCTATGGCTACACCTTC
CASSLAGTGFYGYTF
>TRBV24-1|once|.|TRBJ2-1
TGTGCCACCAGTGGTAGGGGTACTAGCAAGTTGGATGAGCAGTTCTTC
CATSGRGTSKLDEQFF
>TRBV10-3|.|.|TRBJ2-7
TGTGCCATCAGACAAGGAACCTACGAGGAGTACTTC
CAIRQGTYEEYF
>TRBV6-5|.|TRBD1|TRBJ1-2
TGTGCCAGCAGTAATACAGGGGGCAGGGGCTACACCTTC
CASSNTGGRGYTF
>TRBV7-2|.|TRBD2|TRBJ2-1
TGTGCCAGCAGCTCGCCACCCCAACTAGCGGGACTAGGAGAGCAGTTCTTC
CASSSPPQLAGLGEQFF
>TRBV7-9|.|TRBD2|TRBJ2-3
TGTGCCAGCAGCTTAGAAATTAGCGGGGGCACAGATACGCAGTATTTT
CASSLEISGGTDTQYF
>TRBV4-2|.|TRBD2|TRBJ2-1
TGTGCCAGCAGCCAAGTGGGACTAGGGTTTCTCGATGAGCAGTTCTTC
CASSQVGLGFLDEQFF
>TRBV5-5|few|.|TRBJ2-7
TGTGCCAGCAGCTTGGGAGGGAATGGTTACGAGCAGTACTTC
CASSLGGNGYEQYF
>TRBV10-2|.|.|TRBJ2-1
TGCGCCAGCAGTCGGCAAGCTTCCAATGAGCAGTTCTTC
CASSRQASNEQFF
>TRBV3-1|.|.|TRBJ2-7
TGTGCCAGCAGCGAACTTCACAATGAGCAGTACTTC
CASSELHNEQYF
>TRBV4-1|once|TRBD1|TRBJ2-7
TGCGCCAGCAGCACTACCCTGGACAGGGGTTCCTACGAGCAGTACTTC
CASSTTLDRGSYEQYF
>TRBV20-1|once|.|TRBJ1-4
TGCAGTGCTAGAGATGCGGGTCGGGGGGCTGAAAAACTGTTTTTT
CSARDAGRGAEKLFF
>TRBV4-3|.|TRBD1|TRBJ2-7
TGCGCCAGCAGCCAAGCGCCAGGGGGTAACTACGAGCAGTACTTC
CASSQAPGGNYEQYF
>TRBV15|.|.|TRBJ2-2
TGTGCCACCAGCAGAGAATCCGGGTACACCGGGGAGCTGTTTTTT
CATSRESGYTGELFF
>TRBV6-6|few|.|TRBJ2-5
TGTGCCAGCAGCCCAGGCCCCGGACGGACCATAGAGACCCAGTACTTC
CASSPGPGRTIETQYF
>TRBV10-1|.|.|TRBJ1-2
TGTGCCACAGCGAGCGGCTACACCTTC
CATASGYTF
>TRBV6-5|few|.|TRBJ1-4
TGTGCCAGCAGAACGACAGGAGTGGGAGAAAAACTGTTTTTT
CASRTTGVGEKLFF
>TRBV10-3|.|.|TRBJ2-7
TGTGCCATCAGGGGGCCCGGCGAGCAGTACTTC
CAIRGPGEQYF